This TCR beta chain stems from a study of patients and donors after allogeneic stem cell transplantation. Each CDR3 protein gets one entry after TCRdb re-called the RT-PCR reads with MiXCR. The sample records 800,000 to 1,000,000 distinct CDR3 sequences, more than 15% being singletons. Germline assignment: CDR1 SGHRS and CDR2 YFSETQ. The CDR3 is 17 amino acids. V lost 3 bases to trimming and J lost 0 bases, with 18 bases between them. The sequencing input was blood, either unsorted or a sorted T cell fraction (not recorded which). V usage is TRBV5-1 and J usage is TRBJ1-2; the D gene is possibly TRBD1 (5 bases). This receptor was identified in a human donor who was either an allogeneic HSCT recipient or a stem cell or donor lymphocyte infusion donor (not recorded which). It is not recorded whose cells these are; they may come from a transplant donor. The CDR3 DNA is TGCGCCAGCAGCTCGTCAGTAGGGGTTGGGACTAACTATGGCTACACCTTC. This codes for CASSSSVGVGTNYGYTF.